This T cell receptor (beta chain) stems from a study of cytomegalovirus exposure and HLA in healthy donors. Germline V gene data show CDR1 as SGHDT and CDR2 as YYEEEE. The CDR3 is 16 residues long. The V end was cut by 4 bases, the J end by 6 bases, with 20 bases between. PCR involved 60 Vbeta and 13 Jbeta primers. Using immunoSEQ multiplex PCR, the repertoire was profiled, and TCRdb retains in-frame clones only, with some absent. The sample contains 95,000 to 100,000 clones, under 80% of which appear only once. This sequence was found in a man aged 40-55 years in good health and CMV-seronegative. V and J are TRBV5-6 and TRBJ2-4; D might be TRBD2 (6 bases). Sequenced: PBMCs. DNA for the CDR3: TGTGCCAGCAGCCTTCACCAAGGGACGCGGGGAAACATTCAGTACTTC. It is translated as CASSLHQGTRGNIQYF. Together with reference TRBV5-6 and TRBJ2-4, the CDR3 gives the full variable domain: DAGVTQSPTHLIKTRGQQVTLRCSPKSGHDTVSWYQQALGQGPQFIFQYYEEEERQRGNFPDRFSGHQFPNYSSELNVNALLLGDSALYLCASSLHQGTRGNIQYFGAGTRLSVL.